A single sample is the source of the 31 T cell receptor beta chains below, sequenced in a study of tumor-infiltrating T cells and Merkel cell polyomavirus. Study context: CD8+ T cells recognized the Merkel cell polyomavirus KLL epitope.

Profiled with immunoSEQ multiplex PCR; TCRdb holds only in-frame clones, not every one. The repertoire has 20,000 to 30,000 clones, roughly 87% of them found once; the top ten carry roughly 2.6%. Robust Merkel cell polyomavirus Large T antigen positivity by immunohistochemistry was seen in all patients' tumors. The material sequenced was lymph node tissue. The source is a man between 50 and 59 years old with Merkel cell carcinoma.

The chain uses TRBV2 and TRBJ2-3; the match to TRBD2 covers 13 bases. This CDR3 is 22 amino acids long. CDR1 and CDR2 from the germline V gene are SNHLY and FYNNEI. The V gene end was trimmed by 2 bases and the J gene end by 0 bases; junction bases not matched to a gene: 17. The CDR3 coding sequence is TGTGCCAGCAGTGAATACTTGGTTGGACTAGCGGGAGATCGTGGAAGCACAGATACGCAGTATTTT. This codes for CASSEYLVGLAGDRGSTDTQYF.

The rearrangement joins TRBV28 to TRBJ1-5; possibly TRBD1 for D (5 bases). The CDR3 runs 15 residues. Germline loops: CDR1 MDHEN, CDR2 SYDVKM. V lost 2 bases, J lost 6 bases, and 14 bases lay in between. The CDR3 sequence is CASSLLRQLSQPQHF. CDR3 DNA: TGTGCCAGCAGTTTACTCCGACAGTTAAGTCAGCCCCAGCATTTT.

The J gene is TRBJ2-3, the V gene TRBV28; D unresolved. Germline V lookup: CDR1 MDHEN, CDR2 SYDVKM. Trimming left V 7 bases short and J 5 bases short, with 10 bases between. The CDR3 sequence is 12 residues long. The DNA of the CDR3 is TGTGCCAGCAACCCCCCGCGAGATACGCAGTATTTT. Translation gives CASNPPRDTQYF.

A word on this clone: The junction departs from the called germline gene at one end, perhaps through a read error. This chain uses TRBV7-7 with TRBJ2-2; no reliable D call. This CDR3 spans 14 amino acids. The germline gives CDR1 SSHAT, CDR2 FNYEAQ (reference sequence). DNA for the CDR3: TGTGCTAGCAGCTTTCAGGAGAACACCGGGGAGCTGTTTTTT. Translating it yields CASSFQENTGELFF.

The rearrangement links TRBV7-2 to TRBJ1-2, with 11 bases lining up with TRBD1. The CDR3 sequence is 17 residues long. Germline V CDR1 and CDR2: SGHTA, FQGNSA. V was clipped by 4 bases and J by 4 bases; unmatched bases: 11. The CDR3 is CASSSRTGGRTFYGYTF. As DNA, the CDR3 is TGTGCCAGCAGCTCGAGGACAGGGGGCCGAACGTTCTATGGCTACACCTTC.

V gene TRBV19 combines with J gene TRBJ2-3; 8 positions agree with TRBD2. CDR1 and CDR2 (germline): LNHDA, SQIVND (reference sequence). Trimming removed 6 bases from V and 3 bases from J; junction bases left unmatched: 11. The CDR3 extends over 16 amino acids. The CDR3 loop is CASSPLRGVGTDTQYF. CDR3 bases: TGTGCCAGTAGCCCTTTGCGGGGGGTCGGGACAGATACGCAGTATTTT.

The chain has TRBV9 and TRBJ2-4, with 13 bases that match TRBD2. Germline CDR1 SGDLS, CDR2 YYNGEE. CDR3 length equals 19 residues. The ends lost 3 bases at V and 2 bases at J; junction bases unmatched: 11. This chain's CDR3 is CASSGRLGTSGETKNIQYF. CDR3 nucleotides: TGTGCCAGCAGCGGACGATTAGGGACTAGCGGGGAGACCAAAAACATTCAGTACTTC.

The chain recombines TRBV7-2 with TRBJ2-7, with 9 bases that match TRBD2. Looked up from germline, CDR1 is SGHTA and CDR2 is FQGNSA. J was trimmed by 3 bases and V by 7 bases; bases with no gene match: 4. The CDR3 sequence is 13 residues long. CDR3: CASKFSGSYEQYF. The DNA of the CDR3 is TGTGCCAGCAAGTTTAGCGGGAGCTACGAGCAGTACTTC. Full variable domain (outside the CDR3, taken from reference TRBV7-2 and TRBJ2-7): GAGVSQSPSNKVTEKGKDVELRCDPISGHTALYWYRQSLGQGLEFLIYFQGNSAPDKSGLPSDRFSAERTGGSVSTLTIQRTQQEDSAVYLCASKFSGSYEQYFGPGTRLTVT.

This chain joins TRBV7-3 and TRBJ2-6; 7 nucleotides match TRBD1. Germline CDR1 is SGHTA and CDR2 is FQGTGA. The CDR3 consists of 16 residues. V dropped 5 bases and J dropped 1; count of bases not matched to a gene: 5. The DNA for the CDR3 is TGTGCCAGCAGCCCTAACAGGGGTTCTGGGGCCAACGTCCTGACTTTC. Protein product: CASSPNRGSGANVLTF.

The CDR3 DNA reads TGTGCCAGCAGCTGGGACGGACAGGGGGGCAATCAGCCCCAGCATTTT. Translated, it gives CASSWDGQGGNQPQHF. This rearrangement joins TRBV5-4 to TRBJ1-5; 10 nucleotides match TRBD1. The CDR3 extends over 16 amino acids. Germline-derived CDR1 and CDR2 are SGHNT and YYREEE (reference sequence). V lost 3 bases and J lost 2; bases outside the gene matches: 5. The entire variable domain, with the rest obtained from reference TRBV5-4 and TRBJ1-5, is as follows: ETGVTQSPTHLIKTRGQQVTLRCSSQSGHNTVSWYQQALGQGPQFIFQYYREEENGRGNFPPRFSGLQFPNYSSELNVNALELDDSALYLCASSWDGQGGNQPQHFGDGTRLSIL.

A few counts support this clone. The genes are TRBV30 and TRBJ1-6, with D unclear. The CDR3 totals 12 residues. The germline CDR1 and CDR2 sequences are GTSNPN and SVGIG (reference sequence). V lost 2 bases to trimming and J lost 11 bases, with 10 bases between them. Written as DNA, the CDR3 is TGTGCCTGGAGTCCCCAGGAACCACCCCTCCACTTT. Protein product: CAWSPQEPPLHF.

V gene TRBV7-2 combines with J gene TRBJ2-5, with D perhaps matching TRBD1 (6 bases). The CDR3 length is 14 residues. The germline V gene encodes CDR1 SGHTA and CDR2 FQGNSA. The ends were cut back, 5 bases at V and 4 bases at J, with 14 bases in the middle. The CDR3 DNA is TGTGCCAGCAGCGGACGGACAGCTGGAGAGACCCAGTACTTC. As protein: CASSGRTAGETQYF. Drawing the rest from reference TRBV7-2 and TRBJ2-5, the complete variable domain is GAGVSQSPSNKVTEKGKDVELRCDPISGHTALYWYRQSLGQGLEFLIYFQGNSAPDKSGLPSDRFSAERTGGSVSTLTIQRTQQEDSAVYLCASSGRTAGETQYFGPGTRLLVL.

J is TRBJ1-6 and V is TRBV5-1; maybe TRBD1 (6 bases). V lost 0 bases and J 7 bases, leaving 29 bases between the germline ends. The CDR3 loop spans 21 amino acids. Looked up from germline, CDR1 is SGHRS and CDR2 is YFSETQ. DNA for the CDR3: TGCGCCAGCAGCTTGGCCAACAGGGCCCCCCGGCGAGTGCGGGGGAATTCACCCCTCCACTTT. Residues: CASSLANRAPRRVRGNSPLHF.

J is TRBJ1-1 and V is TRBV9, with 7 positions matching TRBD1. V lost 3 bases, J lost 0 bases, and 5 bases stayed unmatched. CDR1 and CDR2 (germline): SGDLS, YYNGEE. The CDR3 is made up of 15 amino acids. Here the CDR3 DNA reads TGTGCCAGCAGCGGGAACAGGGGAATGAACACTGAAGCTTTCTTT. Translation: CASSGNRGMNTEAFF.

The V gene is TRBV10-1, the J gene TRBJ2-5; D gene uncertain. V lost 0 bases to trimming and J lost 0 bases, with 5 bases between them. Germline-derived CDR1 and CDR2 are WNHNN and SYGVQD (reference sequence). The CDR3 has 14 amino acids. The CDR3 nucleotides read TGCGCCAGCAGTGAGTCCCCTTACCAAGAGACCCAGTACTTC. Its translation is CASSESPYQETQYF.

The chain employs TRBV7-6 and TRBJ2-5, with TRBD1 identical over 11 bases. Trimming cost V 5 bases and J 4 bases; bases outside gene matches: 6. Germline CDR1 is SGHVS and CDR2 is FNYEAQ. The CDR3 is made up of 15 amino acids. The CDR3: CASSRGQGGSETQYF. CDR3 coding DNA: TGTGCCAGCAGCCGGGGACAGGGGGGGTCAGAGACCCAGTACTTC.

The genes are TRBV28 and TRBJ2-5; 8 nucleotides line up with TRBD2. This CDR3 comprises 15 residues. With 6 bases clipped from V and 2 bases from J, the junction kept 8 bases outside the gene matches. The V gene's germline CDR1 is MDHEN and CDR2 SYDVKM. The DNA of the CDR3 is TGTGCCAGCAGCGTTCTGGCGGGGGGACAAGAGACCCAGTACTTC. Translated: CASSVLAGGQETQYF.

Points on this clone: One end of the junction is discordant with germline, which a read error may explain. The gene calls are TRBV13 and TRBJ2-3; 7 bases match TRBD1. This CDR3 has 16 residues. In germline, CDR1 is PRHDT, CDR2 FYEKMQ (reference sequence). The CDR3 DNA reads TGTGCCAGCAGCTTAGCTAGACAGGGTTGGGGAGATATGCAGTATTTT. Amino acids: CASSLARQGWGDMQYF. The full variable domain, with the rest looked up from reference TRBV13 and TRBJ2-3, is AAGVIQSPRHLIKEKRETATLKCYPIPRHDTVYWYQQGPGQDPQFLISFYEKMQSDKGSIPDRFSAQQFSDYHSELNMSSLELGDSALYFCASSLARQGWGDMQYFGPGTRLTVL.

CDR3 DNA sequence: TGTGCCAGCAGCCGGCAGGGGTCGGATGAAAAACTGTTTTTT. Amino acids: CASSRQGSDEKLFF. This chain joins TRBV6-1 and TRBJ1-4; D may be TRBD1 (6 bases). V was clipped by 6 bases and J by 6 bases, with 14 bases between them. Looked up from germline, CDR1 is MNHNS and CDR2 is SASEGT. CDR3 length: 14 residues.

The chain joins TRBV6-4 to TRBJ1-2; D gene uncertain. From germline, CDR1 is MRHNA and CDR2 SNTAGT. Trimming cost V 3 bases and J 3 bases, with 11 bases left between them. The CDR3 length is 14 residues. Written as DNA, the CDR3 is TGTGCCAGCAGTGAAGCGGCCTCGGACTATGGCTACACCTTC. This codes for CASSEAASDYGYTF.

The chain is built from TRBV28 and TRBJ1-2; 7 bases match TRBD1. The CDR3 is 12 amino acids. After removal of 8 bases from V and 4 bases from J, the junction contained 4 bases not matched to a gene. In germline, CDR1 is MDHEN, CDR2 SYDVKM. Here the CDR3 DNA reads TGTGCCAGCTGGGGGGACAGCTATGGCTACACCTTC. The encoded protein is CASWGDSYGYTF.

This sequence joins TRBV7-2 and TRBJ2-7; TRBD1 agrees at 11 bases. CDR3 length: 15 amino acids. Losses at the gene ends were 2 bases for V and 3 bases for J; bases not matched to a gene: 3. Germline CDR1 is SGHTA and CDR2 is FQGNSA. The CDR3 bases are TGTGCCAGCAGCTTAACCGGGACAGGGGGCTACGAGCAGTACTTC. The encoded protein is CASSLTGTGGYEQYF.

This CDR3 reads CASSFHLRGQAARYEQYF. The CDR3 DNA follows: TGTGCCAGCAGTTTCCACCTACGGGGACAGGCCGCCCGATACGAGCAGTACTTC. The chain recombines TRBV28 with TRBJ2-7, with 8 nucleotides matching TRBD1. V trimming: 3 bases; J trimming: 4 bases; junction bases outside the gene matches: 17. The CDR3 is 18 residues long. Germline V gives CDR1 MDHEN, CDR2 SYDVKM.

A single count supports this clone. The chain joins TRBV5-4 to TRBJ1-2; 8 positions match TRBD1. The CDR3 loop spans 14 amino acids. Germline V gene lookup returns CDR1 SGHNT and CDR2 YYREEE (reference sequence). V shed 4 bases, J shed 3 bases, and the junction held 5 bases outside the gene matches. The CDR3 here is CASSPLQGDYGYTF. Written as DNA, the CDR3 is TGTGCCAGCAGCCCATTACAGGGGGACTATGGCTACACCTTC.

This chain connects TRBV25-1 to TRBJ2-5; 7 bases match TRBD2. Germline V gene lookup returns CDR1 MGHDK and CDR2 SYGVNS. V trimming: 6 bases; J trimming: 4 bases; junction bases outside the gene matches: 11. The CDR3 runs 15 residues. CDR3 nucleotide sequence: TGTGCCAGCAGGGGGCCTCTCGGGGGGTTAGAGACCCAGTACTTC. Translation gives CASRGPLGGLETQYF. Full variable domain (missing parts from reference TRBV25-1 and TRBJ2-5): EADIYQTPRYLVIGTGKKITLECSQTMGHDKMYWYQQDPGMELHLIHYSYGVNSTEKGDLSSESTVSRIRTEHFPLTLESARPSHTSQYLCASRGPLGGLETQYFGPGTRLLVL.

CDR3 sequence reads: CASSSSNYGYTF. CDR3 in DNA: TGTGCCAGCAGCTCGTCGAACTATGGCTACACCTTC. The genes are TRBV11-2 and TRBJ1-2; D gene unclear. The CDR3 runs to 12 residues. The V end lost 4 bases, the J end lost 2 bases, and 5 bases lay between the germline ends. CDR1 and CDR2 from the germline V gene are SGHAT and FQNNGV.

The chain recombines TRBV6-5 with TRBJ2-2, with D perhaps matching TRBD1 (6 bases). This CDR3 spans 15 amino acids. Trimming stripped 6 bases from V and 6 bases from J, with 17 bases between. The germline V gene has CDR1 MNHEY and CDR2 SVGAGI. The CDR3 region has the DNA TGTGCCAGCAGCCCTACAGGGCCGTTGGCCGGGGAGCTGTTTTTT. It codes for CASSPTGPLAGELFF.

This clone has a handful of counts. A read error is likely here: a far larger clone is one base away. The rearrangement uses TRBV28 and TRBJ2-1, with 7 nucleotides matching TRBD2. V gave up 10 bases and J gave up 1 base; unmatched junction bases: 7. Germline-derived CDR1 and CDR2 are MDHEN and SYDVKM. This CDR3 spans 14 amino acids. Here the CDR3 reads CATRAGASYNEQFF. The CDR3 DNA follows: TGTGCCACCCGGGCGGGAGCATCCTACAATGAGCAGTTCTTC.

The chain combines TRBV11-1 with TRBJ2-7, with 10 positions matching TRBD1. V shed 5 bases and J 5 bases; nucleotides not matched to a gene: 6. The CDR3 is made up of 14 amino acids. From germline, CDR1 is SGHAT and CDR2 FQDESV (reference sequence). CDR3 nucleotides: TGTGCCAGCAGCCACGGGACAGGGGTCCACGAGCAGTACTTC. This encodes CASSHGTGVHEQYF.

The chain combines TRBV23-1 with TRBJ1-1; tentatively, D is TRBD1 (6 bases). TRBV23-1 is flagged as an ORF with uncertain function. The CDR3 runs to 16 residues. Trimming stripped 0 bases from V and 2 bases from J, with 13 bases between. The CDR3 DNA reads as TGCGCCAGCAGTCAATCGGGGGGGGCAGTCAACACTGAAGCTTTCTTT. This translates into CASSQSGGAVNTEAFF.

The chain links TRBV7-2 to TRBJ2-2; 7 nucleotides agree with TRBD2. V dropped 5 bases and J dropped 6; count of bases not matched to a gene: 9. Germline CDR1 reads SGHTA; CDR2 reads FQGNSA. The CDR3 is 15 amino acids. The CDR3 loop reads CASSPGLGRAGELFF. CDR3 nucleotide sequence: TGTGCCAGCAGCCCCGGACTAGGACGGGCCGGGGAGCTGTTTTTT.